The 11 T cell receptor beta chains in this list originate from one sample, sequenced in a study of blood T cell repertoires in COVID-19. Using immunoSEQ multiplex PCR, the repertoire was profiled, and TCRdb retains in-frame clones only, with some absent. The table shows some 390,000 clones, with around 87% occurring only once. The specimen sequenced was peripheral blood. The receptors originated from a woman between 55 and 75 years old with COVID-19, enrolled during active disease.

The CDR3 sequence is CASRSQGGQNTEAFF. The CDR3 nucleotides read TGTGCCAGCAGGTCACAGGGGGGCCAGAACACTGAAGCTTTCTTT. This chain links TRBV6-5 with TRBJ1-1; TRBD1 aligns across 8 bases. Trimming took 6 bases from V and 1 from J; bases not matched to a gene: 7. The CDR3 has 15 residues. The germline V gene has CDR1 MNHEY and CDR2 SVGAGI.

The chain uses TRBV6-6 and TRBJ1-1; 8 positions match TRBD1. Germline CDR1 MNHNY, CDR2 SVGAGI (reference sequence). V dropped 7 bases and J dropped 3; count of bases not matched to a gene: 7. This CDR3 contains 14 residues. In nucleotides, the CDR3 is TGTGCCAGCAACCATGGACAGGGTTACACTGAAGCTTTCTTT. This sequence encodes CASNHGQGYTEAFF.

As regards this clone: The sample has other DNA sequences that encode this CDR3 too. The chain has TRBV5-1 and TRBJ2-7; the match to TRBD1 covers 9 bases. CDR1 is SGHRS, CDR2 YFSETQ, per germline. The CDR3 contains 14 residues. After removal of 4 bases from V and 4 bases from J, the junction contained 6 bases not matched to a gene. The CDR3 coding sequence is TGCGCCAGCAGCCTAGGACAGGGGATTTACGAGCAGTACTTC. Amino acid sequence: CASSLGQGIYEQYF.

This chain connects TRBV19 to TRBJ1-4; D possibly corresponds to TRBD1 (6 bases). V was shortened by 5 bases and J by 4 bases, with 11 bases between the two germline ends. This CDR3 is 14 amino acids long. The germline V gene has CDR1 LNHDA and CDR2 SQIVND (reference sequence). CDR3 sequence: CASSAGDINEKLFF. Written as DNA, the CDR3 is TGTGCCAGTAGTGCCGGGGACATTAATGAAAAACTGTTTTTT.

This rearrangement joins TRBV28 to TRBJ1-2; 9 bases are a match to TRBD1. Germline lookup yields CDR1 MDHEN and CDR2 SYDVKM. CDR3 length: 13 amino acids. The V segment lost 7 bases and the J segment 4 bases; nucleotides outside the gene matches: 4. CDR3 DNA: TGTGCCAGCACCGGGACAGGGTTCTATGGCTACACCTTC. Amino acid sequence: CASTGTGFYGYTF.

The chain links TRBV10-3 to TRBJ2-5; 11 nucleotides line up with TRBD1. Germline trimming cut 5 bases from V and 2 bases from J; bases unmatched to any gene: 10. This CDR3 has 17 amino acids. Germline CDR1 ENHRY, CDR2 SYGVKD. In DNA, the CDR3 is TGTGCCATCAGTACCGGGACAGGGGGGGTAGAACAAGAGACCCAGTACTTC. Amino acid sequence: CAISTGTGGVEQETQYF.

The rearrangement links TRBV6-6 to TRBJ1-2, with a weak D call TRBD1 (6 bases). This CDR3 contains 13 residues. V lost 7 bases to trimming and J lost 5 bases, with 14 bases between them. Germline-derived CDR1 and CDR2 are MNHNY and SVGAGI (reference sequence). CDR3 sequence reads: CASTGFQGYGYTF. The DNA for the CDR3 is TGTGCCAGCACCGGATTCCAGGGGTATGGCTACACCTTC.

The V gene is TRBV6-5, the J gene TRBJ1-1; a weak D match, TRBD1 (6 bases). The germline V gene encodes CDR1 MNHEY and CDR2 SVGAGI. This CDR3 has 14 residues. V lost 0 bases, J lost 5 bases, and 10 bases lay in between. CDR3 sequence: CASSYSNQGTEAFF. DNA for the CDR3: TGTGCCAGCAGTTACTCGAACCAGGGGACTGAAGCTTTCTTT.

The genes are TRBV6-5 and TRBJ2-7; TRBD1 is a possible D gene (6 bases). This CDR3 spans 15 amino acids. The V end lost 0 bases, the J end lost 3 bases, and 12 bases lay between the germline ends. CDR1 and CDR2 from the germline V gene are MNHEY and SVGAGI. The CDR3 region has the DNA TGTGCCAGCAGTTACTCTTCGGGACACCACTACGAGCAGTACTTC. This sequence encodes CASSYSSGHHYEQYF.

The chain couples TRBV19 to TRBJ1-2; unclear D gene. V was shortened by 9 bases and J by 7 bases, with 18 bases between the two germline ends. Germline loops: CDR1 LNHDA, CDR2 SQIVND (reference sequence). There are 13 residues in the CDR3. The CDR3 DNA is TGTGCCAGCTTATATAGCCGGGGTTTTGGCTACACCTTC. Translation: CASLYSRGFGYTF.

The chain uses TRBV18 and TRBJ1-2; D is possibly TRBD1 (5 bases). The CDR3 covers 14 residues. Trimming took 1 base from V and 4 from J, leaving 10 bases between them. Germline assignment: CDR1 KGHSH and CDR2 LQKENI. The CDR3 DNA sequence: TGTGCCAGCTCACCACAGACAGACCCCTATGGCTACACCTTC. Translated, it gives CASSPQTDPYGYTF.